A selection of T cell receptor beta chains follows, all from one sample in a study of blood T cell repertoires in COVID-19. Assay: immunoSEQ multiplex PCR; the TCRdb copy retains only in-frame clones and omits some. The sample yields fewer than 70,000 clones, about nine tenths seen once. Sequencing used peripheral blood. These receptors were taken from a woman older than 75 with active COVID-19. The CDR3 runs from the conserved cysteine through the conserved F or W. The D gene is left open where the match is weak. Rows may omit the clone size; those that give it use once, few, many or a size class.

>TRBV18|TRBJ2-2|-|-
TGTGCCAGCTCACCACGCGCGAACACCGGGGAGCTGTTTTTT
CASSPRANTGELFF
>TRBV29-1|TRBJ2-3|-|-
TGCAGCGTTGCGATGAGCGGTAGCACAGATACGCAGTATTTT
CSVAMSGSTDTQYF
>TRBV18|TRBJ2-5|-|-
TGTGCCAGCTCACCATCGGGGGAGGAGACCCAGTACTTC
CASSPSGEETQYF
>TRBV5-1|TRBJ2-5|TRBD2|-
TGCGCCAGCAGCTTGGGAGTTAGCGGGACTGAGACCCAGTACTTC
CASSLGVSGTETQYF
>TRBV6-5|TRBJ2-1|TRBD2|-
TGTGCCAGCGAACTAGCGGGAGGATTGTATGAGCAGTTCTTC
CASELAGGLYEQFF
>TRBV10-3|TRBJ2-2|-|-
TGTGCCATCAGTGAGCGGGGGAAAAACACCGGGGAGCTGTTTTTT
CAISERGKNTGELFF
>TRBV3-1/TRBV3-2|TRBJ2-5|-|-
TGTGCCAGCAGCCAAGGACCGGACTCCTGGGAGACCCAGTACTTC
CASSQGPDSWETQYF
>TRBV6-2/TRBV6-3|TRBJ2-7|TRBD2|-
TGTGCCAGCAGTTACGCTCCCGGGACTAGCGGATACGAGCAGTACTTC
CASSYAPGTSGYEQYF
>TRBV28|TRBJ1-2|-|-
TGTGCCAGCAGTTTTGGGGAGGGACATGGCTACACCTTC
CASSFGEGHGYTF
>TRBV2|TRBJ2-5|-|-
TGTGCCAGCAGTGAAGAGGAGGGGGGGCAAGAGACCCAGTACTTC
CASSEEEGGQETQYF
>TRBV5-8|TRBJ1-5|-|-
TGTGCCAGCAGCTCATATCAGCCCCAGCATTTT
CASSSYQPQHF
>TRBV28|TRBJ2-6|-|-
TGTGCCAGCAGTACTTGGGCCGGGGCCAACGTCCTGACTTTC
CASSTWAGANVLTF
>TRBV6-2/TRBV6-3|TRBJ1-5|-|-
TGTGCCAGCAGCCGACCGGGGGGCAATCAGCCCCAGCATTTT
CASSRPGGNQPQHF
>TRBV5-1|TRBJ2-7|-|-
TGCGCCAGCAGCCCACGGACAACCTACGAGCAGTACTTC
CASSPRTTYEQYF
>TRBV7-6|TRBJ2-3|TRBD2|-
TGTGCCAGCAGCTTAGAGGGGACTAGCGGGGGCCACCGTCGCACAGATACGCAGTATTTT
CASSLEGTSGGHRRTDTQYF
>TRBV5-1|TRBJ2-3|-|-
TGCGCCAGCAGCCCCCGGGCGAGGGCAGATACGCAGTATTTT
CASSPRARADTQYF
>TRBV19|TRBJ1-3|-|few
TGTGCCAGTAGTATGAGTCAGGGGACCTCTGGAAACACCATATATTTT
CASSMSQGTSGNTIYF
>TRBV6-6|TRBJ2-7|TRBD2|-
TGTGCCAGCAGTGTGGGAGGGCCGGGCGAGCAGTACTTC
CASSVGGPGEQYF
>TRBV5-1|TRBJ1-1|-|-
TGCGCCAGCAGCGTGACAGGGAACACTGAAGCTTTCTTT
CASSVTGNTEAFF
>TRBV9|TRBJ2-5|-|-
TGTGCCAGCAGCGTAGGAGGCCTGCAAGAGACCCAGTACTTC
CASSVGGLQETQYF
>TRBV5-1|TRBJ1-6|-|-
TGCGCCAGCAGCCCGCTGGGAGGGGATAATTCACCCCTCCACTTT
CASSPLGGDNSPLHF
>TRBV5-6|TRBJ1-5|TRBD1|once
TGTGCCAGCAGCTTGGCGGGAACAGGGGACAGGAAGCCCCAGCATTTT
CASSLAGTGDRKPQHF
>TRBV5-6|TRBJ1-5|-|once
TGTGCCAGCAGCTTGGGGCAGGTCTACCAAACGCCCCAGCATTTT
CASSLGQVYQTPQHF
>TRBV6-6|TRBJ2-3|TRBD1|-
TGTGCCAGCAGCTCGGGACAGGGAAACACAGATACGCAGTATTTT
CASSSGQGNTDTQYF
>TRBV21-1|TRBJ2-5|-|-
TGTGCCAGCAGCGAGCGGGAGCGGGAGACCCAGTACTTC
CASSERERETQYF
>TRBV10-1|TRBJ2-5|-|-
TGCGCCAGCAGTGACAGGGCCGAAGAGACCCAGTACTTC
CASSDRAEETQYF
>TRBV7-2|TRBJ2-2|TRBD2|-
TGTGCCAGCAGCCCGAAGCTGACTAGCGGTAACACCGGGGAGCTGTTTTTT
CASSPKLTSGNTGELFF
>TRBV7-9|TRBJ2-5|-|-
TGTGCCAGCAGCCAGAGAGGGTCAGACCCTGGGGAGACCCAGTACTTC
CASSQRGSDPGETQYF
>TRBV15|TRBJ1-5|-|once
TGTGCCACCAGCAGAGATATCCAGACAGTCAATCAGCCCCAGCATTTT
CATSRDIQTVNQPQHF
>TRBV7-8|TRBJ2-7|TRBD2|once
TGTGCCAGCAGCTTTAGACTAGCGGGAGTCCAGGGTGGCGAGCAGTACTTC
CASSFRLAGVQGGEQYF
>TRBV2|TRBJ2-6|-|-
TGTGCCAGCCGGTCTTCTGGGGCCAACGTCCTGACTTTC
CASRSSGANVLTF
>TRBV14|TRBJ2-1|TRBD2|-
TGTGCCAGCAGCCCCCTGGGACTAGCGGGAGGAACGCAGTTCTTC
CASSPLGLAGGTQFF